This T cell receptor (beta chain) was retrieved from a study of T-cell reconstitution after alpha-beta-depleted transplantation in children. Unique molecular identifiers were incorporated into the prepared TCRbeta library. One entry per CDR3 protein, called by TCRdb with MiXCR from the PCR reads. The table has 800,000 to 1,000,000 distinct CDR3 sequences, less than 30% seen once. The study's findings and limits: Reportedly, only several hundred clones from non-depleted graft cells drove alpha-beta T-cell counts at about two months. One year post-transplant, T-cell counts and diversity were largely derived from T cells produced anew. From surviving recipient T cells and thymic progenitors came the high day-60 TCRbeta diversity observed in some patients.

CDR3 size: 15 residues. Germline loops: CDR1 SGHTA, CDR2 FQGNSA. With 6 bases clipped from V and 0 bases from J, the junction kept 5 bases outside the gene matches. Comment on this clonotype: Its antigen is undetermined.

The chain couples TRBV7-2 to TRBJ2-3, with TRBD1 matching over 8 bases. The sample consisted of PBMCs, mostly from graft donor cells, taken 360 days after TCRalphabeta/CD19-depleted stem cell transplant. This TCR derives from a boy in the first two years of life who had a stem cell transplant for SCID, so the T cells may come from the graft donor. CDR3 amino acids: CASSRTGRSTDTQYF. Written as DNA, the CDR3 is TGTGCCAGCAGTCGGACAGGGCGAAGCACAGATACGCAGTATTTT. Complete variable domain (other parts from reference TRBV7-2 and TRBJ2-3): GAGVSQSPSNKVTEKGKDVELRCDPISGHTALYWYRQSLGQGLEFLIYFQGNSAPDKSGLPSDRFSAERTGGSVSTLTIQRTQQEDSAVYLCASSRTGRSTDTQYFGPGTRLTVL.